Described below is a single TCR beta chain sequence and its context. As processed by the authors: Estimates of nucleated cell counts were drawn from the amplification of reference gene primers. The method was immunoSEQ multiplex PCR; TCRdb's version includes in-frame clones alone and lacks a portion of them. Clone size and the V and J calls come from that table; the DNA yielded D and trimming. Here the sample spans tens of thousands of clones, approximately 88% being singletons. The data are from a study of blood T cell repertoires in COVID-19. Overall study context: Sample material is recorded as cDNA or gDNA derived from T cells, B-cell-depleted T cells, or PBMCs.

This CDR3 region has 16 residues. Per germline, CDR1 MNHEY and CDR2 SVGAGI. The trim removed 4 bases at V and 3 bases at J, leaving 6 bases unmatched. This clonotype was sampled from a man aged 65-85 years in a cohort sampled during active COVID-19. The chain uses TRBV6-5 and TRBJ2-3, with 11 positions matching TRBD1. Material for sequencing was peripheral blood. The CDR3 DNA follows: TGTGCCAGCAGTTCACGGACAGGGGGCGGGACAGATACGCAGTATTTT. Amino acids: CASSSRTGGGTDTQYF.